This T cell receptor (beta chain) was found in a study of T cell responses to AZD1222 COVID-19 vaccine. General study results and limits: It was only six AZD1222 recipients who were seropositive at baseline. Clonal diversity may have been underestimated in mostly white British donors. Spike-wide coverage was observed for vaccine-associated CD4 TCRs, with dominant responses at 160-218 and 743-854. Spike-specific TCR breadth and depth grew following two AZD1222 doses.

On this clone: The target antigen is unknown.

This CDR3 is built from 13 residues. Looked up from germline, CDR1 is MNHEY and CDR2 is SVGAGI. Trimming removed 6 bases at V and 0 bases at J, with 8 bases between. Assay: immunoSEQ multiplex PCR; the TCRdb copy retains only in-frame clones and omits some. This sample has approximately 100,000 clones, with under 90% found just once. The source was peripheral blood, collected on day 0 of MenACWY control vaccination. This receptor was taken from an adult in good health. The chain employs TRBV6-5 and TRBJ2-5; D is uncertain. CDR3 region: CASSRDYQETQYF. As DNA, the CDR3 is TGTGCCAGCAGCCGAGACTACCAAGAGACCCAGTACTTC.